The sequence of this T cell receptor (beta chain) was determined in a study of CD8 T cells in Susac syndrome. With random hexamers, about 0.45 to 1 ug RNA was reverse transcribed. The TCR beta CDR3 was amplified by immunoSEQ multiplex PCR across 54 Vbeta, 13 Jbeta. One entry per CDR3 protein, called by TCRdb with MiXCR from the immunoSEQ multiplex PCR reads. Among under 200,000 distinct CDR3 sequences listed, 85% to 95% were seen once. V was clipped by 3 bases and J by 6 bases, with 14 bases between them. The CDR3 runs 14 residues. CDR1 MNHEY and CDR2 SVGAGI come from the germline V gene. Sequenced material: CD8+ T cells from PBMCs. This clonotype was obtained from a human donor with multiple sclerosis. The V and J genes are TRBV6-5 and TRBJ1-1; weak D call: TRBD1 (6 bases). In nucleotides, the CDR3 is TGTGCCAGCAGTTATGGGGGCGCCGGGGCTGAAGCTTTCTTT. Amino acids: CASSYGGAGAEAFF.